One sample yielded the 16 T cell receptor beta chains listed below, sequenced in a study of STAT5B mutations in CD4+ large granular lymphocyte leukemia (dated by TCRdb to between 2022 and 2023). The library was prepared using the immunoSEQ multiplex PCR assay. TCRdb's version of the immuneACCESS table is confined to in-frame rearrangements and falls short of the full clone set. An unresolved V gene accounts for under half of the shortfall where checked; the remainder is of unknown origin. The sample table holds more than 30,000 clones, of which more than 65% were seen once. 6.5% to 9% of the sample lies in the top ten. Sample: CD4+ T cells from blood buffy coats. The source of these receptors is a human donor in good health.

The chain uses TRBV9 and TRBJ2-5; TRBD1 or TRBD2 may be the D gene (5 bases each). V was clipped by 3 bases and J by 5 bases, with 14 bases between them. Germline CDR1 is SGDLS and CDR2 is YYNGEE. CDR3 length equals 14 residues. The CDR3 is CASSAPGAGETQYF. The CDR3 DNA reads TGTGCCAGCAGCGCTCCCGGGGCCGGGGAGACCCAGTACTTC.

This chain connects TRBV7-2 to TRBJ2-7; the D call may be TRBD1 or TRBD2 (5 bases each). The CDR3 sequence is 15 residues long. Germline V lookup: CDR1 SGHTA, CDR2 FQGNSA. V was pared by 4 bases and J by 2 bases, with 15 bases between. Written as DNA, the CDR3 is TGTGCCAGCAGCTCAGTCGGGACCACCGCCTACGAGCAGTACTTC. It specifies CASSSVGTTAYEQYF.

The chain joins TRBV29-1 to TRBJ1-1; D remains unclear. The CDR3 is made up of 13 amino acids. CDR1 SQVTM and CDR2 ANQGSEA come from the germline V gene. Between the trimmed V and J ends, which lost 7 bases and 5 bases, there was a span of 17 bases. Here the CDR3 DNA reads TGCAGCGCCGGGTGGGGAGGCGCGACTGAAGCTTTCTTT. It specifies CSAGWGGATEAFF.

This chain links TRBV11-2 with TRBJ2-5; 8 nucleotides align to TRBD2. This CDR3 contains 16 residues. J gave up 5 bases and V 0 bases, and 8 bases lay outside the gene matches. Per germline, CDR1 SGHAT and CDR2 FQNNGV. The chain's CDR3 is CASSLEGAGGEETQYF. The DNA for the CDR3 is TGTGCCAGCAGCTTAGAGGGGGCGGGGGGCGAGGAGACCCAGTACTTC.

The genes are TRBV7-2 and TRBJ2-5; TRBD1 matches at 7 bases. Trimming took 5 bases from V and 2 from J; bases not matched to a gene: 2. This CDR3 is 13 amino acids long. Germline assignment: CDR1 SGHTA and CDR2 FQGNSA. CDR3 bases: TGTGCCAGCAGCCGGGACAGTCAAGAGACCCAGTACTTC. Protein sequence: CASSRDSQETQYF.

This chain uses TRBV15 with TRBJ1-5; 9 bases map to TRBD1. The germline V gene has CDR1 LNHNV and CDR2 YYDKDF (reference sequence). V shed 1 base, J shed 4 bases, and the junction held 2 bases outside the gene matches. There are 15 residues in the CDR3. The CDR3 sequence: CATSRVGTGNQPQHF. In nucleotides, the CDR3 is TGTGCCACCAGCAGAGTTGGGACAGGGAATCAGCCCCAGCATTTT.

The CDR3 bases are TGTGCCAGCAGTGAAGGACTACTAGCGGGAGTAGGTAATGAGCAGTTCTTC. It specifies CASSEGLLAGVGNEQFF. The chain is built from TRBV25-1 and TRBJ2-1; 11 positions agree with TRBD2. CDR3 length: 17 amino acids. Germline lookup yields CDR1 MGHDK and CDR2 SYGVNS. The ends lost 2 bases at V and 7 bases at J; junction bases unmatched: 10.

This clone was seen a single time. For the CDR3, the DNA is TGTGCCAGCAGCTCCACACGACACGAGCAGTACTTC. Protein product: CASSSTRHEQYF. J is TRBJ2-7 and V is TRBV11-2; no reliable D call. This CDR3 is built from 12 residues. Trimming removed 4 bases at V and 5 bases at J, with 9 bases between. Germline V CDR1 and CDR2: SGHAT, FQNNGV. Together with reference TRBV11-2 and TRBJ2-7, the CDR3 gives the full variable domain: EAGVAQSPRYKIIEKRQSVAFWCNPISGHATLYWYQQILGQGPKLLIQFQNNGVVDDSQLPKDRFSAERLKGVDSTLKIQPAKLEDSAVYLCASSSTRHEQYFGPGTRLTVT.

The chain links TRBV11-1 to TRBJ1-1; 9 bases are a match to TRBD1. The CDR3 has 16 residues. V was clipped by 3 bases and J by 2 bases; unmatched bases: 7. Germline CDR1 reads SGHAT; CDR2 reads FQDESV (reference sequence). The CDR3 sequence is CASSFDRGSINTEAFF. CDR3 sequence (DNA): TGTGCCAGCAGCTTCGACAGGGGGTCGATTAACACTGAAGCTTTCTTT.

The genes are TRBV5-4 and TRBJ2-1; a weak D match, TRBD1 (5 bases). Germline-derived CDR1 and CDR2 are SGHNT and YYREEE (reference sequence). The CDR3 contains 16 residues. Trimming removed 3 bases from V and 1 base from J, with 14 bases in between. CDR3 amino acids: CASSSQPGKSYNEQFF. CDR3 in DNA: TGTGCCAGCAGCTCCCAACCAGGGAAGTCCTACAATGAGCAGTTCTTC.

The CDR3 region has the DNA TGCGCCAGCAGCTTGTTGAGCGGTGTGGGGGCTCCCACAGATACGCAGTATTTT. It is translated as CASSLLSGVGAPTDTQYF. The V and J genes are TRBV5-1 and TRBJ2-3; weak D call: TRBD1 (6 bases). Trimming cost V 1 base and J 2 bases, with 20 bases left between them. This CDR3 spans 18 amino acids. The germline V gene has CDR1 SGHRS and CDR2 YFSETQ.

This clone was counted a few times. The CDR3 bases are TGTGCCAGTAGTATGAGGGGACAAGAGACCCAGTACTTC. Protein: CASSMRGQETQYF. The gene calls are TRBV19 and TRBJ2-5, with D perhaps being TRBD1 or TRBD2 (5 bases each). The V gene's germline CDR1 is LNHDA and CDR2 SQIVND (reference sequence). This CDR3 is built from 13 residues. Trimming took 3 bases from V and 2 from J, leaving 7 bases between them.

This chain's CDR3 is CASSSTVSNQPQHF. The CDR3 DNA reads TGTGCCAGCTCGTCGACAGTTAGCAATCAGCCCCAGCATTTT. V and J are TRBV18 and TRBJ1-5, with D perhaps matching TRBD1 (5 bases). There are 14 residues in the CDR3. Trimming removed 6 bases at V and 0 bases at J, with 9 bases between. The germline V gene encodes CDR1 KGHSH and CDR2 LQKENI.

The V gene is TRBV5-1, the J gene TRBJ2-7; unclear D gene. From germline, CDR1 is SGHRS and CDR2 YFSETQ. The CDR3 has 15 amino acids. The V gene lost 0 bases and the J gene lost 3 bases, with 13 bases spanning the gap. CDR3 sequence reads: CASSLGSGPGYEQYF. The DNA for the CDR3 is TGCGCCAGCAGCTTGGGGTCCGGGCCAGGCTACGAGCAGTACTTC.

The sample holds one count of this clone. The chain uses TRBV10-3 and TRBJ1-3; maybe TRBD1 (5 bases). V was pared by 3 bases and J by 2 bases, with 14 bases between. CDR1 and CDR2 from the germline V gene are ENHRY and SYGVKD. The CDR3 has 16 amino acids. CDR3 in DNA: TGTGCCATCAGTGACACCACAGGCGGACCTGGAAACACCATATATTTT. This encodes CAISDTTGGPGNTIYF.

This clone occurred once. The chain recombines TRBV11-1 with TRBJ1-3; D remains ambiguous. The germline V gene has CDR1 SGHAT and CDR2 FQDESV (reference sequence). V lost 1 base and J 0 bases, leaving 7 bases between the germline ends. This CDR3 region has 15 residues. The CDR3 loop reads CASSLDHLSGNTIYF. Written as DNA, the CDR3 is TGTGCCAGCAGCTTAGACCATCTCTCTGGAAACACCATATATTTT.